This TCR beta chain derives from a study of blood T cell repertoires in COVID-19. Overall study: Donors in the United States, Italy and Spain gave samples during acute or convalescent COVID-19.

Source study methods: Amplification from reference gene primers served as the basis for estimated nucleated cell counts. The data were produced by immunoSEQ multiplex PCR, yet TCRdb's version contains in-frame clones alone and is incomplete. Clonal size and the V and J genes are those of that table, whereas D and trimming came from the DNA. The sample yields a few hundred thousand clones, around nine tenths seen once. In Cohort 3, a recovered donor had either two negative PCRs, clearance, or symptom resolution. The ends were cut back, 5 bases at V and 4 bases at J, with 9 bases in the middle. This CDR3 has 13 residues.

The sample consisted of PBMCs or T cells enriched from blood (not recorded which). The sequence was obtained from a woman aged 45-65 years who had recovered from COVID-19. V is TRBV12-3 or TRBV12-4 and J is TRBJ1-3; no reliable D call. The CDR3, as DNA: TGTGCCAGCAGTCAGACACAGGGAAACACCATATATTTT. It yields the protein CASSQTQGNTIYF.